The TCR beta chain described here comes from a study of CD8+ T cells in alopecia areata. The wider study: Administration of oral tofacitinib to treated patients was at 5 to 10 mg twice daily. The protocol delivered tofacitinib for 6 to 18 months, then withdrew it for 6 months.

Indicated treatment: oral pan-JAK inhibitor, 5-10 mg twice daily. Researchers gathered lesional scalp punch biopsies and peripheral blood from patients with alopecia areata. RNA was extracted and reverse transcribed into cDNA as the sequencing template. Measured with immunoSEQ multiplex PCR; TCRdb has only the in-frame clones, and not every one. Here the sample spans 150,000 to 200,000 clones, roughly 60% being singletons. Germline V gene data show CDR1 as SGHAT and CDR2 as FQNNGV. Trimming removed 7 bases from V and 10 bases from J; junction bases left unmatched: 9. CDR3 size: 12 residues. V and J are TRBV11-2 and TRBJ1-1; 7 bases agree with TRBD1. The sample was CD4+ T cells sorted from blood, taken at week 24, from a patient treated with tofacitinib. The TCR was taken from a human donor with alopecia areata. The CDR3 loop is CASKHRGSGAFF. In DNA form, the CDR3 reads TGTGCCAGCAAGCACAGGGGATCGGGAGCTTTCTTT.